These T cell receptor beta chains were read from a single sample in a study of T cells after yellow fever vaccination. MiXCR, applied by TCRdb to the 5' RACE reads, yields one record per CDR3 protein. The sample has 90,000 to 150,000 distinct CDR3 sequences, roughly 7.2% seen once. Sequenced material: CD4+ T cells sorted from PBMCs, taken around 45 days after the first yellow fever vaccination. These receptors all stem from a man aged 18 to 30 who received the YFV17D yellow fever vaccine. Each CDR3 is given with its conserved first and last residue. A D gene is named only where the DNA matches it firmly. Not every row has a clone size; where given, it reads once, few, many or a size class.

abundance,d_gene,v_gene,j_gene,CDR3aa,CDR3nt
many,TRBD1,TRBV20-1,TRBJ1-5,CSASTGTAGGQPQHF,TGCAGTGCTTCCACCGGGACAGCCGGGGGGCAGCCCCAGCATTTT
many,TRBD1,TRBV20-1,TRBJ2-7,CSARTGGGYEQYF,TGCAGTGCTAGGACAGGGGGCGGGTACGAGCAGTACTTC
many,-,TRBV20-1,TRBJ2-3,CSASLTHPTDTQYF,TGCAGTGCTAGTTTAACTCATCCAACAGATACGCAGTATTTT
-,TRBD2,TRBV7-2,TRBJ2-1,CASTDRGGSYNEQFF,TGTGCCAGCACCGATCGGGGGGGTTCCTACAATGAGCAGTTCTTC
few,TRBD1,TRBV7-2,TRBJ1-2,CASSEGGTGANYGYTF,TGTGCCAGCAGCGAAGGGGGGACAGGGGCGAACTATGGCTACACCTTC
many,-,TRBV7-8,TRBJ1-5,CASSPLWDSNQPQHF,TGTGCCAGCAGCCCCCTATGGGATAGCAATCAGCCCCAGCATTTT
many,-,TRBV4-3,TRBJ2-1,CASSQEPRGAGEQFF,TGCGCCAGCAGCCAAGAACCGCGAGGGGCTGGTGAGCAGTTCTTC
-,-,TRBV12-3/TRBV12-4,TRBJ2-1,CASSLAGPRAWGNEQFF,TGTGCCAGCAGTTTGGCGGGGCCAAGGGCGTGGGGGAATGAGCAGTTCTTC
many,-,TRBV10-1,TRBJ1-1,CASSGIGTSGEAFF,TGCGCCAGCAGTGGGATCGGGACGAGCGGGGAAGCTTTCTTT
-,-,TRBV6-5,TRBJ2-3,CATQKGPHTDTQYF,TGTGCCACCCAGAAGGGACCGCACACAGATACGCAGTATTTT
many,TRBD1,TRBV27,TRBJ2-7,CASSLRTGSYEQYF,TGTGCCAGCAGTCTTCGGACAGGCTCCTACGAGCAGTACTTC
many,-,TRBV5-1,TRBJ2-4,CASSSEGEIIQYF,TGCGCCAGCAGCTCGGAGGGGGAAATCATTCAGTACTTC
many,-,TRBV20-1,TRBJ2-5,CSARDLRAKETQYF,TGCAGTGCTAGAGACCTTAGGGCAAAAGAGACCCAGTACTTC
many,-,TRBV9,TRBJ2-5,CASSVYSGTNQETQYF,TGTGCCAGCAGCGTATACTCCGGGACCAACCAAGAGACCCAGTACTTC
once,-,TRBV5-2,TRBJ1-2,CAMGPGVKFYGYTF,TGTGCCATGGGCCCCGGGGTCAAGTTCTATGGCTACACCTTC
many,-,TRBV5-1,TRBJ2-3,CASSFLGVDTQYF,TGCGCCAGCAGCTTCCTGGGGGTTGATACGCAGTATTTT